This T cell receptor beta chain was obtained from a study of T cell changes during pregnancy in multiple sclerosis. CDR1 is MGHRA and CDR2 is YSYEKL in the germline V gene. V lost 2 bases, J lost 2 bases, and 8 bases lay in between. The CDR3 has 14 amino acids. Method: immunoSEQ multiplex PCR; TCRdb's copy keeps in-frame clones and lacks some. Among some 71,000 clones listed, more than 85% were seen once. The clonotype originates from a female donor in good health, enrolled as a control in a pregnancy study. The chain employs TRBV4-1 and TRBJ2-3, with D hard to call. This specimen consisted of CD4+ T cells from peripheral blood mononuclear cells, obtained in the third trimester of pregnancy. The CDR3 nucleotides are TGCGCCAGCAGCCAACAAAGCCACACAGATACGCAGTATTTT. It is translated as CASSQQSHTDTQYF.